This T cell receptor (beta chain) was found in a study of blood T cell repertoires in COVID-19. About the research overall: Collection of acute and convalescent COVID-19 samples took place in the United States, Italy and Spain. T cells, B-cell-depleted T cells, or PBMCs supplied cDNA or gDNA.

Per the original methods: Amplified reference gene primers provided the basis for estimating nucleated cell counts. Assay used: immunoSEQ multiplex PCR; TCRdb lists only in-frame clones, some missing. V and J calls and clone size are copied from that table; D and trimming were computed from the DNA. The table records some 120,000 clones, approximately 83% of them present only once. This CDR3 is built from 15 residues. The germline V gene has CDR1 SEHNR and CDR2 FQNEAQ (reference sequence). Between the trimmed V and J ends, which lost 5 bases and 3 bases, there was a span of 15 bases. In its sample, this clone was seen once.

The TCR originated in a woman aged 45-60 years who had recovered from COVID-19. The material sequenced was peripheral blood. V usage is TRBV7-9 and J usage is TRBJ2-3; a possible D gene is TRBD1 (6 bases). CDR3 bases: TGTGCCAGCAGCGCAGTGGGACAAGGTACAGATACGCAGTATTTT. The encoded protein is CASSAVGQGTDTQYF.